What follows describes a single T cell receptor beta chain. The V gene's germline CDR1 is SGDLS and CDR2 YYNGEE. The V gene lost 0 bases and the J gene lost 0 bases, with 8 bases spanning the gap. The CDR3 has 15 residues. Per the authors' pipeline: Amplification with reference gene primers provided the estimates of nucleated cell counts. Libraries were prepared by immunoSEQ multiplex PCR; TCRdb keeps only in-frame clonotypes and omits some of them. V, J and clone size are those of that table, while D and trimming were read from the DNA. The sample holds roughly 7,500 clones, more than 60% seen once. This record comes from a study of blood T cell repertoires in COVID-19. Across the whole study: T cells, B-cell-depleted T cells, or PBMCs supplied cDNA or gDNA.

The clonotype was recovered from a human donor in a cohort sampled during active COVID-19. This chain links TRBV9 with TRBJ2-3; perhaps TRBD2 as D (5 bases). What was sequenced was peripheral blood. The CDR3: CASSVGGPSTDTQYF. Here the CDR3 DNA reads TGTGCCAGCAGCGTAGGAGGGCCAAGCACAGATACGCAGTATTTT.